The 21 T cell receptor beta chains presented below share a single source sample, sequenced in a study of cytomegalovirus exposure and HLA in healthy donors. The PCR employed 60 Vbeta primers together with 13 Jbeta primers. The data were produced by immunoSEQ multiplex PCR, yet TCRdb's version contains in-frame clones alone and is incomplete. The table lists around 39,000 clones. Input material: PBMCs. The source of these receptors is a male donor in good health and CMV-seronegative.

CDR3 region: CASTLVAYTEAFF. Written as DNA, the CDR3 is TGTGCCAGCACCCTGGTAGCTTACACTGAAGCTTTCTTT. This sequence joins TRBV6-1 and TRBJ1-1; D unclear. Germline V CDR1 and CDR2: MNHNS, SASEGT. This CDR3 is 13 amino acids long. V lost 7 bases, J lost 3 bases, and 12 bases lay in between.

The CDR3 sequence is CASSAWSTNQPQHF. The CDR3 nucleotides read TGTGCCAGCAGTGCGTGGAGTACCAATCAGCCCCAGCATTTT. The genes are TRBV6-1 and TRBJ1-5; D is undetermined. CDR1 is MNHNS and CDR2 is SASEGT in the germline V gene. This CDR3 is 14 amino acids long. The V and J ends lost 4 bases and 3 bases respectively, with 10 bases between them.

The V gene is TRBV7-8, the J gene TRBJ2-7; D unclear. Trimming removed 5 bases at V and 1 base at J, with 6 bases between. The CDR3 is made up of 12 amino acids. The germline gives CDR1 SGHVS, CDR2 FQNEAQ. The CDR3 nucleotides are TGTGCCAGCAGCCTATTTTCCTACGAGCAGTACTTC. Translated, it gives CASSLFSYEQYF.

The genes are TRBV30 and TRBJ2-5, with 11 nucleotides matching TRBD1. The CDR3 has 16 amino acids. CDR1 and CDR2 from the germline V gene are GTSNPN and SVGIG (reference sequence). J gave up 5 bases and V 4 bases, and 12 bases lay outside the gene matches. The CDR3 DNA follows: TGTGCCTGGACTACAGGGACAGGGGGTAAGCAGGAGACCCAGTACTTC. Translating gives CAWTTGTGGKQETQYF.

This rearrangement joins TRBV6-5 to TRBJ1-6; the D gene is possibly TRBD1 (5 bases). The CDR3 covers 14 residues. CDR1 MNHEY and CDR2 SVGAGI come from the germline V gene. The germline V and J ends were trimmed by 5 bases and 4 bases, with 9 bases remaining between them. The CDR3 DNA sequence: TGTGCCAGCAGTCGTCAGGGATATAATTCACCCCTCCACTTT. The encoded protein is CASSRQGYNSPLHF.

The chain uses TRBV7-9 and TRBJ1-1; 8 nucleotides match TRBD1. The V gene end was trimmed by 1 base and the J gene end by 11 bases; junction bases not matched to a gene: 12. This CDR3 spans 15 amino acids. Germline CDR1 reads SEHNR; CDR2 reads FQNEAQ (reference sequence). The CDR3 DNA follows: TGTGCCAGCAGCTTAGACGGGACAGGTGTGACAACGGCTTTCTTT. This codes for CASSLDGTGVTTAFF.

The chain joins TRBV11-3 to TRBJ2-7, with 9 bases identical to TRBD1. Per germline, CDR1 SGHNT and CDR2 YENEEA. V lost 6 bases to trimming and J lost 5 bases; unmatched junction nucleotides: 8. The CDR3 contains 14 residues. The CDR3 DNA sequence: TGTGCCAGCAGTCGTGGGACAGGGTCCAACGAGCAGTACTTC. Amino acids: CASSRGTGSNEQYF.

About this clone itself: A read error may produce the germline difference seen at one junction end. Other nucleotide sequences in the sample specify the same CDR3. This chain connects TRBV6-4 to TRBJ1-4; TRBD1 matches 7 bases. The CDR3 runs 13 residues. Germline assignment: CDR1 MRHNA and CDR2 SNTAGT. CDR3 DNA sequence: TGTGCCAGCATAGAAAGACAGGGTGAAAAATTGTTTTTT. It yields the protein CASIERQGEKLFF.

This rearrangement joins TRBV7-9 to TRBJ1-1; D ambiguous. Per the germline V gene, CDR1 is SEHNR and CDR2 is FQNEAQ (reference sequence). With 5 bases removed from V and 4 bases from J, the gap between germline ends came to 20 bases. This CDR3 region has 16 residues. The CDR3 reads CASSVIRRGDGTEAFF. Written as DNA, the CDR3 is TGTGCCAGCAGCGTAATTAGGAGAGGAGACGGCACTGAAGCTTTCTTT. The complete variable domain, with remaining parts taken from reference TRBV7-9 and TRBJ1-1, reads DTGVSQNPRHKITKRGQNVTFRCDPISEHNRLYWYRQTLGQGPEFLTYFQNEAQLEKSRLLSDRFSAERPKGSFSTLEIQRTEQGDSAMYLCASSVIRRGDGTEAFFGQGTRLTVV.

CDR3 sequence: CASSPGQDYEQYF. CDR3 coding DNA: TGTGCCAGCAGCCCGGGACAGGACTACGAGCAGTACTTC. This chain joins TRBV11-1 and TRBJ2-7; the match to TRBD1 covers 8 bases. There are 13 residues in the CDR3. Germline CDR1 and CDR2: SGHAT and FQDESV (reference sequence). V gave up 5 bases and J gave up 3 bases; unmatched junction bases: 3.

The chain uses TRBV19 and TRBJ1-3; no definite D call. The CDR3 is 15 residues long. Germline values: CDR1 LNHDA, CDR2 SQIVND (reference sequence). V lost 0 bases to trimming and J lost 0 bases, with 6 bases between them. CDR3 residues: CASSIDGVSGNTIYF. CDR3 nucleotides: TGTGCCAGTAGTATAGACGGGGTCTCTGGAAACACCATATATTTT.

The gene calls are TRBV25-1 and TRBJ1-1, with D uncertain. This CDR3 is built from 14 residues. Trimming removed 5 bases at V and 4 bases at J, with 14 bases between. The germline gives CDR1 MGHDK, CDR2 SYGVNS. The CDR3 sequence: CASSPTGYVTEAFF. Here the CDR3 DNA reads TGTGCCAGCAGTCCAACCGGGTACGTCACTGAAGCTTTCTTT.

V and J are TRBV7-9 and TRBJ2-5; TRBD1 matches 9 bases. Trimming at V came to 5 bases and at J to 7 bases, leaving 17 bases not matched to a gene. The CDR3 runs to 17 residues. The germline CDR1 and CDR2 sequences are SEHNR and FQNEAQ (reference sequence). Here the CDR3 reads CASSPYTGGPMGGTQYF. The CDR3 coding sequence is TGTGCCAGCAGCCCATATACAGGGGGCCCCATGGGAGGGACCCAGTACTTC.

CDR3 nucleotide sequence: TGTGCCAGCAGTCCCTACTCTGGAAACACCATATATTTT. As protein: CASSPYSGNTIYF. The V and J genes are TRBV27 and TRBJ1-3, with unresolved D. The germline V gene has CDR1 MNHEY and CDR2 SMNVEV (reference sequence). This CDR3 spans 13 amino acids. V was trimmed by 5 bases and J by 0 bases, leaving 5 bases between them.

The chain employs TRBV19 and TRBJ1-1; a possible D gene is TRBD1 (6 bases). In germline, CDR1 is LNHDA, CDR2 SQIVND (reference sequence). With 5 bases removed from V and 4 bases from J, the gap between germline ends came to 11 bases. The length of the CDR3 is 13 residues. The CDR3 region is CASSSTGFTEAFF. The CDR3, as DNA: TGTGCCAGTAGTTCAACAGGGTTCACTGAAGCTTTCTTT.

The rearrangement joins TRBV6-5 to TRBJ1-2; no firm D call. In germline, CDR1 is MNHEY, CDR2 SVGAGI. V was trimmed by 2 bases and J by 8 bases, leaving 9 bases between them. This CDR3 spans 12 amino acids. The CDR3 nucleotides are TGTGCCAGCAGTTACGAGGGTGAGGGCTACACCTTC. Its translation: CASSYEGEGYTF.

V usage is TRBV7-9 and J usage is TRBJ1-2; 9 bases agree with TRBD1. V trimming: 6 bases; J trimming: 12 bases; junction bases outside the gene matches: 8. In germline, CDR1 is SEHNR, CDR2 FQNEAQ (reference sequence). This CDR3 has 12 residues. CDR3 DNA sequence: TGTGCCAGCAGGAGGGACAGGGTTTATAACACCTTC. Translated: CASRRDRVYNTF.

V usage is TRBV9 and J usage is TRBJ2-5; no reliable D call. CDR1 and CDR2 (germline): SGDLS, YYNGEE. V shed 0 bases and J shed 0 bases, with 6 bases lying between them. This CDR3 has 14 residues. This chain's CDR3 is CASSVDANQETQYF. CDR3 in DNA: TGTGCCAGCAGCGTAGATGCTAACCAAGAGACCCAGTACTTC.

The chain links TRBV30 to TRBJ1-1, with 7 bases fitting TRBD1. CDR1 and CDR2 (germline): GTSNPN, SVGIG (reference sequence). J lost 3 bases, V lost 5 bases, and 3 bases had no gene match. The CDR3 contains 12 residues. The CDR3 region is CAWQGDDTEAFF. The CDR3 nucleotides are TGTGCCTGGCAGGGGGACGACACTGAAGCTTTCTTT.

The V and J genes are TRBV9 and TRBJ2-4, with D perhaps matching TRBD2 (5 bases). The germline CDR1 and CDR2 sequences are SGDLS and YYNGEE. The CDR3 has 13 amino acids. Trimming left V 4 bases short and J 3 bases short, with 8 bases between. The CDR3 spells CASSPGGKNIQYF. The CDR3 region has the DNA TGTGCCAGCAGCCCTGGAGGCAAAAACATTCAGTACTTC.

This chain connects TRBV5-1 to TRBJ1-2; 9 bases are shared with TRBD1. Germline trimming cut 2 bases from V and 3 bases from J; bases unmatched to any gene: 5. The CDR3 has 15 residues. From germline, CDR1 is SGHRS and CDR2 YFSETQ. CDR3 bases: TGCGCCAGCAGCTTAGGAACAGGGGGCGACTATGGCTACACCTTC. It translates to CASSLGTGGDYGYTF.